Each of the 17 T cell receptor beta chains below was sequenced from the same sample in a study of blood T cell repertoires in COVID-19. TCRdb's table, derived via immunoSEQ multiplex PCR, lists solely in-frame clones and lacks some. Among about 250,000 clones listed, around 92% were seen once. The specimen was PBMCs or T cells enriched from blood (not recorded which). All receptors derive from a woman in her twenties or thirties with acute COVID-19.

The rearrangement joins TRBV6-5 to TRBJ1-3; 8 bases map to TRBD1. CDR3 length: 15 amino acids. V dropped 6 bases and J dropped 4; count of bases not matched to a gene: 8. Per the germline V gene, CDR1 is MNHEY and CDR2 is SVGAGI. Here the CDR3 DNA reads TGTGCCAGCAGCTTCGGACAGGGTGCCGGAAACACCATATATTTT. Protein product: CASSFGQGAGNTIYF.

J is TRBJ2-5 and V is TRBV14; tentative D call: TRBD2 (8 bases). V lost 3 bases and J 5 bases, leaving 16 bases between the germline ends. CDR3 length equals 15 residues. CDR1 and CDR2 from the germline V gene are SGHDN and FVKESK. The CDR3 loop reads CASSHRTGGGETQYF. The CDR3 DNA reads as TGTGCCAGCAGCCACAGGACAGGCGGGGGGGAGACCCAGTACTTC.

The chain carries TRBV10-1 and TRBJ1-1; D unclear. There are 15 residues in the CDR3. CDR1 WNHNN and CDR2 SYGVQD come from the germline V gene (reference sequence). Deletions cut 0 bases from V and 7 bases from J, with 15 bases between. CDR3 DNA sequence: TGCGCCAGCAGTGAGTCCGGGGAGGGAAATCTTGAAGCTTTCTTT. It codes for CASSESGEGNLEAFF.

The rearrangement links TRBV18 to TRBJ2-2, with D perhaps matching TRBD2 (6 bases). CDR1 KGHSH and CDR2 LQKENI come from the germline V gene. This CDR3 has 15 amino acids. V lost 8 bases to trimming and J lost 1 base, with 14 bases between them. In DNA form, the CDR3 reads TGTGCCAGCAGTCCCAGGCGGGGGAACACCGGGGAGCTGTTTTTT. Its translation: CASSPRRGNTGELFF.

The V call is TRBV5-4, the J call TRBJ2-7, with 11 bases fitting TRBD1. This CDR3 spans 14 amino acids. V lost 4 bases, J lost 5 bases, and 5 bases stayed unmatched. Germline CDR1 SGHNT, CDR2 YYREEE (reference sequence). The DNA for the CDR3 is TGTGCCAGCAGCATCGGGACAGGGGGGAACGAGCAGTACTTC. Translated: CASSIGTGGNEQYF.

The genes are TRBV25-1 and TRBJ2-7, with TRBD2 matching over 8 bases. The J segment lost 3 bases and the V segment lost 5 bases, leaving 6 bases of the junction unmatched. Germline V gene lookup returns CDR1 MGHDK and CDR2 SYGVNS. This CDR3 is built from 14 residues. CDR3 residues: CASSTQRGGYEQYF. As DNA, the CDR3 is TGTGCCAGCAGTACCCAACGGGGGGGCTACGAGCAGTACTTC.

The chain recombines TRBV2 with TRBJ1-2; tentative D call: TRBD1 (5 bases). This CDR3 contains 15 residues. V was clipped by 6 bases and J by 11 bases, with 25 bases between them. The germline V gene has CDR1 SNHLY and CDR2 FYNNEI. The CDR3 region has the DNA TGTGCCAGCAGGGGGGGAACCTCAGGGTCGGCATCTTACACCTTC. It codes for CASRGGTSGSASYTF.

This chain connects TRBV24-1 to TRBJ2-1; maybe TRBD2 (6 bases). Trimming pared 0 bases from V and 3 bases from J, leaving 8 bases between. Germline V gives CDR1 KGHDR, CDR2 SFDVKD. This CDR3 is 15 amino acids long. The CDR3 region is CATSDLGGDYNEQFF. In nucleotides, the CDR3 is TGTGCCACCAGTGATTTGGGCGGGGACTACAATGAGCAGTTCTTC.

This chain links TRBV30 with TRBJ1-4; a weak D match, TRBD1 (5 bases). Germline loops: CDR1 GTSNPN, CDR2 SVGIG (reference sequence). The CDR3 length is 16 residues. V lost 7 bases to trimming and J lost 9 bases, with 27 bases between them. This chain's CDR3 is CAYLLPGRWQGKKLFF. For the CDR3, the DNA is TGTGCCTACTTACTGCCGGGCAGGTGGCAGGGTAAAAAACTGTTTTTT. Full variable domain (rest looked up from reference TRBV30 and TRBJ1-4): SQTIHQWPATLVQPVGSPLSLECTVEGTSNPNLYWYRQAAGRGLQLLFYSVGIGQISSEVPQNLSASRPQDRQFILSSKKLLLSDSGFYLCAYLLPGRWQGKKLFFGSGTQLSVL.

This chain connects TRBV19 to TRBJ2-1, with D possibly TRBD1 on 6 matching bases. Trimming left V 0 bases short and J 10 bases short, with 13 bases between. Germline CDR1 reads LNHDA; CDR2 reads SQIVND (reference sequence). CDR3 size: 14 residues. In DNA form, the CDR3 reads TGTGCCAGTAGTATAGATCCAAACAGGGACGAGCAGTTCTTC. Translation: CASSIDPNRDEQFF.

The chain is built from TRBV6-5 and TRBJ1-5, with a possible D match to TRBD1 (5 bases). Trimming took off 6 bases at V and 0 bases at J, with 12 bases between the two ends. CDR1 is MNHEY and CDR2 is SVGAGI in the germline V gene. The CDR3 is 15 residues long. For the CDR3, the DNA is TGTGCCAGCAGCTCCGACAGTTATAGCAATCAGCCCCAGCATTTT. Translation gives CASSSDSYSNQPQHF.

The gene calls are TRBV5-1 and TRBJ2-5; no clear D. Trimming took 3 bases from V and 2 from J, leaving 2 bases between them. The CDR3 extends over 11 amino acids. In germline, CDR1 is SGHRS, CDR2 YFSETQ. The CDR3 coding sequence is TGCGCCAGCAGCTCTCAAGAGACCCAGTACTTC. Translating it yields CASSSQETQYF.

Here the CDR3 DNA reads TGTGCCAGCGGGACTAGCGGGGGGGCCAAGGAGCAGTTCTTC. Amino acid sequence: CASGTSGGAKEQFF. This chain joins TRBV5-8 and TRBJ2-1; the match to TRBD2 covers 16 bases. The V and J ends lost 7 bases and 10 bases, in that order; junction bases with no gene match: 5. This CDR3 has 14 residues. Germline CDR1 SGHTS, CDR2 YDEGEE.

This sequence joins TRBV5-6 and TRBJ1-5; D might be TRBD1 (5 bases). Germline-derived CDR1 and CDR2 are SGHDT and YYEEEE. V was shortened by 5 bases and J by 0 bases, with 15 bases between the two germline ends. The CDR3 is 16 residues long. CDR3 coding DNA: TGTGCCAGCAGTTGGAAGGGGCAGATTAGCAATCAGCCCCAGCATTTT. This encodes CASSWKGQISNQPQHF. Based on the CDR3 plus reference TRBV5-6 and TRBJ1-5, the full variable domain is DAGVTQSPTHLIKTRGQQVTLRCSPKSGHDTVSWYQQALGQGPQFIFQYYEEEERQRGNFPDRFSGHQFPNYSSELNVNALLLGDSALYLCASSWKGQISNQPQHFGDGTRLSIL.

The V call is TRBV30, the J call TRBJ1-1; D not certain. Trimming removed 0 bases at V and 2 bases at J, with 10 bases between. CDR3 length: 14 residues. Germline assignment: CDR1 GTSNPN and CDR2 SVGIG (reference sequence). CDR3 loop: CAWSVAGENTEAFF. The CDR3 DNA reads TGTGCCTGGAGTGTAGCCGGGGAAAACACTGAAGCTTTCTTT.

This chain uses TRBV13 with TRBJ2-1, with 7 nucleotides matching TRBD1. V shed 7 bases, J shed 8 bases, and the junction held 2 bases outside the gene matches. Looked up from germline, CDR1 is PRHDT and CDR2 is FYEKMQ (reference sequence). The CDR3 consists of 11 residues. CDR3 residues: CASKGAHEQFF. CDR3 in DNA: TGTGCCAGCAAGGGGGCCCATGAGCAGTTCTTC.

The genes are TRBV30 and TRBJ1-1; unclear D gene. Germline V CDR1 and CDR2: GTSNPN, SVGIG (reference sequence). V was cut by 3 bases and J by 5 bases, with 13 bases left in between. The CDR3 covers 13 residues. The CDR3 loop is CAWSRRARTEAFF. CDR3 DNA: TGTGCCTGGAGCCGGAGGGCGCGGACTGAAGCTTTCTTT. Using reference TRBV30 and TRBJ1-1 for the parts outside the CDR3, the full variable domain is SQTIHQWPATLVQPVGSPLSLECTVEGTSNPNLYWYRQAAGRGLQLLFYSVGIGQISSEVPQNLSASRPQDRQFILSSKKLLLSDSGFYLCAWSRRARTEAFFGQGTRLTVV.